Presented here are 8 T cell receptor beta chains from one specimen sequenced in a study of early stage breast cancer tumors. Measured with immunoSEQ multiplex PCR; TCRdb has only the in-frame clones, and not every one. Here the sample spans fewer than 90,000 clones, under 85% being singletons. The sequencing input was blood. These receptors were taken from a person in their sixties with breast cancer.

This chain connects TRBV10-3 to TRBJ1-6, with 11 bases fitting TRBD1. This CDR3 comprises 16 residues. V lost 4 bases, J lost 9 bases, and 8 bases stayed unmatched. The germline gives CDR1 ENHRY, CDR2 SYGVKD. The CDR3 bases are TGTGCCATCAGTGCTCGGTTGGGACAGGGGGTTTCACCCCTCCACTTT. It encodes CAISARLGQGVSPLHF.

The rearrangement links TRBV9 to TRBJ2-1, with D possibly TRBD2 on 6 matching bases. Germline V CDR1 and CDR2: SGDLS, YYNGEE. The length of the CDR3 is 17 residues. The V gene lost 0 bases and the J gene lost 6 bases, with 19 bases spanning the gap. The CDR3 bases are TGTGCCAGCAGCGTAGCTTCGTGGGGGGACTCATTCAATGAGCAGTTCTTC. This gives the protein CASSVASWGDSFNEQFF.

This chain uses TRBV20-1 with TRBJ2-2; D not resolved. CDR3 length: 11 amino acids. CDR1 is DFQATT and CDR2 is SNEGSKA in the germline V gene (reference sequence). V gave up 5 bases and J gave up 8 bases, with 9 bases separating them. The CDR3 DNA follows: TGCAGTGCTTCGTGGGTTGGGGAGCTGTTTTTT. It yields the protein CSASWVGELFF.

This clone was counted a few times. This chain joins TRBV7-9 and TRBJ1-5, with D uncertain. The CDR3 totals 13 residues. CDR1 is SEHNR and CDR2 is FQNEAQ in the germline V gene (reference sequence). Trimming shortened V by 1 base and J by 4 bases, and 5 bases separated the two germline ends. CDR3 sequence reads: CASSLDRNQPQHF. CDR3 nucleotide sequence: TGTGCCAGCAGCTTAGACAGAAATCAGCCCCAGCATTTT.

The table lists this clone with a count of one. The chain couples TRBV6-1 to TRBJ2-2, with TRBD2 identical over 10 bases. CDR3 length: 15 residues. Germline CDR1 MNHNS, CDR2 SASEGT. The trim removed 8 bases at V and 4 bases at J, leaving 7 bases unmatched. CDR3 amino acids: CASEREGLGTGELFF. CDR3 coding DNA: TGTGCCAGCGAGCGGGAGGGCCTAGGCACCGGGGAGCTGTTTTTT.

The CDR3 region is CASSFRALTGELFF. CDR3 coding DNA: TGTGCCAGCAGCTTTCGGGCCCTCACCGGGGAGCTGTTTTTT. The chain joins TRBV5-6 to TRBJ2-2, with D hard to call. There are 14 residues in the CDR3. Germline V gene sequence: CDR1 SGHDT, CDR2 YYEEEE. Trimming shortened V by 2 bases and J by 4 bases, and 9 bases separated the two germline ends.

The chain carries TRBV27 and TRBJ2-7; D gene ambiguous. Trimming stripped 10 bases from V and 7 bases from J, with 20 bases between. The CDR3 length is 13 residues. The germline V gene encodes CDR1 MNHEY and CDR2 SMNVEV (reference sequence). DNA for the CDR3: TGTGCCACGCAGGATACTGGGTCGCGGGAGCAGTACTTC. Encoded protein: CATQDTGSREQYF.

This clone occurred once. V gene TRBV11-2 combines with J gene TRBJ2-1; D is perhaps TRBD2 (7 bases). Germline V gives CDR1 SGHAT, CDR2 FQNNGV. This CDR3 is built from 14 residues. V lost 5 bases to trimming and J lost 7 bases, with 15 bases between them. The CDR3 coding sequence is TGTGCCAGCAGCGGCCTCAAGGGGGGGAATGAGCAGTTCTTC. As protein: CASSGLKGGNEQFF. Full variable domain (outside the CDR3, taken from reference TRBV11-2 and TRBJ2-1): EAGVAQSPRYKIIEKRQSVAFWCNPISGHATLYWYQQILGQGPKLLIQFQNNGVVDDSQLPKDRFSAERLKGVDSTLKIQPAKLEDSAVYLCASSGLKGGNEQFFGPGTRLTVL.